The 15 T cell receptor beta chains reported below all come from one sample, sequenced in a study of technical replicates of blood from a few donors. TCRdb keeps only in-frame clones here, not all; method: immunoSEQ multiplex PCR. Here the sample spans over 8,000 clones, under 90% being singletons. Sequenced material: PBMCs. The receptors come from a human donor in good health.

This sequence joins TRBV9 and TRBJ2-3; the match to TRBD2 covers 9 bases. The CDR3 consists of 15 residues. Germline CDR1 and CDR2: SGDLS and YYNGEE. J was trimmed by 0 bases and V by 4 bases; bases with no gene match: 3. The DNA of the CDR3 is TGTGCCAGCAGCACAACTAGCGGGAGCACAGATACGCAGTATTTT. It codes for CASSTTSGSTDTQYF.

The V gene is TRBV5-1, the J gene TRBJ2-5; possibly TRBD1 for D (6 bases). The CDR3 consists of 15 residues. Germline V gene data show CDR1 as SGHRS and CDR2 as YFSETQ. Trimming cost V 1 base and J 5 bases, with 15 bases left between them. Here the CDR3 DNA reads TGCGCCAGCAGCTTGACAGGGTCAGCCCTGGAGACCCAGTACTTC. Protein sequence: CASSLTGSALETQYF. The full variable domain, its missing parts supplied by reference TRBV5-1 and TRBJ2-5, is KAGVTQTPRYLIKTRGQQVTLSCSPISGHRSVSWYQQTPGQGLQFLFEYFSETQRNKGNFPGRFSGRQFSNSRSEMNVSTLELGDSALYLCASSLTGSALETQYFGPGTRLLVL.

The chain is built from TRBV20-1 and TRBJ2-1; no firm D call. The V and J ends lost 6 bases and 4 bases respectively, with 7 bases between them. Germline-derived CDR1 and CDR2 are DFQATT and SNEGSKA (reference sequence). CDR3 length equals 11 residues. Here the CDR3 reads CSATQYNEQFF. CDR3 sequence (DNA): TGCAGTGCAACACAGTACAATGAGCAGTTCTTC.

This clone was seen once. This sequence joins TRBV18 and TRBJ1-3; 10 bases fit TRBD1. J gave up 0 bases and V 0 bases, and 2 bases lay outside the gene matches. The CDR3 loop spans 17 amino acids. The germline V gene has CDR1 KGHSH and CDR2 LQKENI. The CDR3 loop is CASSPPGQGISGNTIYF. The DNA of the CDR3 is TGTGCCAGCTCACCACCGGGACAGGGGATCTCTGGAAACACCATATATTTT.

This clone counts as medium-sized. This chain's CDR3 is CASSQDQGSGANVLTF. CDR3 nucleotides: TGTGCCAGCAGCCAAGATCAGGGCTCTGGGGCCAACGTCCTGACTTTC. The chain links TRBV4-2 to TRBJ2-6, with D possibly being TRBD1 (5 bases). The germline V and J ends were trimmed by 0 bases and 0 bases, with 6 bases remaining between them. There are 16 residues in the CDR3. CDR1 is LGHNA and CDR2 is YNFKEQ in the germline V gene.

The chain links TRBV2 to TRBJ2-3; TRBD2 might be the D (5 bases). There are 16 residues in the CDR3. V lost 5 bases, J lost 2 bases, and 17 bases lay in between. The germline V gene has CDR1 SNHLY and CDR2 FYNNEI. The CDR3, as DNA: TGTGCCAGCAGTCGGGGAAGTGCGGGTCCCACAGATACGCAGTATTTT. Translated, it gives CASSRGSAGPTDTQYF.

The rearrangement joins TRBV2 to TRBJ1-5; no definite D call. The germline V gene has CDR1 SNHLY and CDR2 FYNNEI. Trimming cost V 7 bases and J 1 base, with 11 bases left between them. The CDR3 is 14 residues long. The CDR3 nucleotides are TGTGCCAGCAAACTCAGCGAGAGCAATCAGCCCCAGCATTTT. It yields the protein CASKLSESNQPQHF.

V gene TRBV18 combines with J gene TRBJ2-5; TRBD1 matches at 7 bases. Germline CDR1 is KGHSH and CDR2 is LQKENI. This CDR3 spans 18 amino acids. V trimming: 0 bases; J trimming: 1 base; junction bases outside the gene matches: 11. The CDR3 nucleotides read TGTGCCAGCTCACCACCGATCCAGGACAGGTGGGTCCAAGAGACCCAGTACTTC. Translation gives CASSPPIQDRWVQETQYF.

The CDR3 here is CASSFNSEQYF. DNA for the CDR3: TGTGCCAGCAGTTTCAATAGCGAGCAGTACTTC. The chain combines TRBV28 with TRBJ2-7; D is ambiguous. The CDR3 is 11 amino acids. The germline V and J ends were trimmed by 3 bases and 6 bases, with 6 bases remaining between them. Germline CDR1 is MDHEN and CDR2 is SYDVKM.

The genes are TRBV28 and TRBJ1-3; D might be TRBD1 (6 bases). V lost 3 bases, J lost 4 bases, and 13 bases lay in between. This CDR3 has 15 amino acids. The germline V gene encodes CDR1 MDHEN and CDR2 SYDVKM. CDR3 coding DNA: TGTGCCAGCAGTTTTGGTCAGGGGTCCGGAAACACCATATATTTT. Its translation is CASSFGQGSGNTIYF.

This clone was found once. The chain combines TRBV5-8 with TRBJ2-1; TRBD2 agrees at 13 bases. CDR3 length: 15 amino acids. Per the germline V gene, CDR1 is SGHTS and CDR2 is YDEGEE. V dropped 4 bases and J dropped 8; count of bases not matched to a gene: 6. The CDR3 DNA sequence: TGTGCCAGCAGCCGGGGGACTAGCGGGAATGATGAGCAGTTCTTC. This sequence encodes CASSRGTSGNDEQFF.

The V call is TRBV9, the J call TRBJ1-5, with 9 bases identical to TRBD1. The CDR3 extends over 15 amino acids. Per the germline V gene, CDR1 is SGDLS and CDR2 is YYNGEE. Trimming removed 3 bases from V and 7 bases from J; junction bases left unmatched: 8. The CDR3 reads CASSGGTGTRQPQHF. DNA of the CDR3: TGTGCCAGCAGCGGAGGGACAGGGACGAGGCAGCCCCAGCATTTT. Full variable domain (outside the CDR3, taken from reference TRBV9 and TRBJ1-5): DSGVTQTPKHLITATGQRVTLRCSPRSGDLSVYWYQQSLDQGLQFLIQYYNGEERAKGNILERFSAQQFPDLHSELNLSSLELGDSALYFCASSGGTGTRQPQHFGDGTRLSIL.

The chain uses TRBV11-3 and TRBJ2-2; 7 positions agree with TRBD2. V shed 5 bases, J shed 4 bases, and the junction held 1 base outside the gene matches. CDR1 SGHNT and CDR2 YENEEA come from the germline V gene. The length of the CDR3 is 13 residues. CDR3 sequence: CASSPSGTGELFF. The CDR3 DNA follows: TGTGCCAGCAGCCCTAGCGGCACCGGGGAGCTGTTTTTT.

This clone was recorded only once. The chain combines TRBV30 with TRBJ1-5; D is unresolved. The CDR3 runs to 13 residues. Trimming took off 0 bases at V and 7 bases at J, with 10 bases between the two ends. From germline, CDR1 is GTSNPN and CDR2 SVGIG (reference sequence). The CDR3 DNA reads TGTGCCTGGAGTGTAGATGCGAGGCAGCCCCAGCATTTT. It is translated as CAWSVDARQPQHF.

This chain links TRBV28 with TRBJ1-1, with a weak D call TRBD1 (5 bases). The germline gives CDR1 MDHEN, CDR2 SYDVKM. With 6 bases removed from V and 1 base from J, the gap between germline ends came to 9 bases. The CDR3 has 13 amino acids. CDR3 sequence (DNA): TGTGCCAGCAGGGGGCGCAGGAACACTGAAGCTTTCTTT. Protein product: CASRGRRNTEAFF.